The clone carrying this T cell receptor beta chain has more than one count but fewer than ten. Its antigen is not identified. Clones were read by immunoSEQ multiplex PCR, and TCRdb kept only the in-frame ones, dropping some. The profile shows tens of thousands of clones, about 91% of them singletons. This sample is drawn from a study of T cell responses to AZD1222 COVID-19 vaccine. Study findings and constraints: Samples come after the peak T cell response, not at day 14.

V was shortened by 6 bases and J by 0 bases, with 9 bases between the two germline ends. Germline V CDR1 and CDR2: LNHDA, SQIVND (reference sequence). The CDR3 runs to 14 residues. The genes are TRBV19 and TRBJ1-3; D is ambiguous. This TCR was recovered from an adult who received the AZD1222 COVID-19 vaccine. Sequencing was performed on peripheral blood, taken 28 days after the second AZD1222 dose. The chain's CDR3 is CASSPTVSGNTIYF. CDR3 nucleotide sequence: TGTGCCAGTAGCCCTACAGTCTCTGGAAACACCATATATTTT.